A selection of T cell receptor beta chains follows, all from one sample in a study of shared clonotypes between healthy human individuals. The table came from immunoSEQ multiplex PCR; TCRdb's copy has only in-frame clones and leaves some out. The data show about 2.1 million clones, around 93% seen once. Sequencing used naive CD8+ T cells from PBMCs. The receptors originated from a man between 18 and 29 years old in good health. Some clones in this sample may be carry-over from other donors' samples. CDR3s include the opening cysteine and the closing phenylalanine or tryptophan. D genes are given only for firm matches.

cdr3_aa	cdr3_nt	j_call	d_call	v_call
CASSYVRGLAGLEQYF	TGTGCCAGCAGCTACGTTAGGGGACTAGCGGGATTGGAGCAGTACTTC	TRBJ2-7	TRBD2	TRBV5-8
CASSLRLSYEQYF	TGTGCCAGCAGCTTACGACTATCTTACGAGCAGTACTTC	TRBJ2-7	-	TRBV7-6
CASSSGLAGLANTGELFF	TGTGCCAGCAGTTCGGGACTAGCGGGGCTCGCGAACACCGGGGAGCTGTTTTTT	TRBJ2-2	TRBD2	TRBV27
CASSPGLTNEKLFF	TGTGCCAGCAGCCCAGGTTTAACTAATGAAAAACTGTTTTTT	TRBJ1-4	-	TRBV5-8
CASGSRLAGDYNEQFF	TGTGCTAGTGGTTCGCGACTAGCGGGAGACTACAATGAGCAGTTCTTC	TRBJ2-1	TRBD2	TRBV12-5
CASSFSGTTLYEQYF	TGTGCCAGCAGCTTCTCCGGGACAACTCTGTACGAGCAGTACTTC	TRBJ2-7	-	TRBV7-8
CASSESASKGPTEAFF	TGCGCCAGCAGTGAGTCGGCTTCAAAAGGTCCCACTGAAGCTTTCTTT	TRBJ1-1	-	TRBV10-1
CASRIRKSSYEQYF	TGTGCCAGCAGAATCAGGAAGAGCTCCTACGAGCAGTACTTC	TRBJ2-7	-	TRBV6-5
CAISELPGLAGGTLPYEQYF	TGTGCCATCAGTGAGCTTCCCGGACTAGCGGGAGGTACTCTCCCCTACGAGCAGTACTTC	TRBJ2-7	TRBD2	TRBV10-3
CASGYSESGTEAFF	TGTGCCAGCGGGTATTCGGAGTCCGGCACTGAAGCTTTCTTT	TRBJ1-1	-	TRBV7-9